A selection of T cell receptor beta chains follows, all from one sample in a study of blood T cell repertoires in COVID-19. Data came from immunoSEQ multiplex PCR; TCRdb stores just in-frame clones and leaves some out. This table has about 110,000 clones, roughly four fifths appearing once. The sample comprised peripheral blood. All receptors come from a man older than 75 with COVID-19, enrolled during active disease. CDR3s include the opening cysteine and the closing phenylalanine or tryptophan. A D gene is named only where the DNA matches it firmly. The size of a clone is reported for some rows only, either as once, few or many, or as a class for expanded clones.

NA TRBJ2-1 TRBD1 TRBV19 CASRPGQDYNEQFF TGTGCCAGTAGGCCGGGACAGGATTACAATGAGCAGTTCTTC
NA TRBJ2-3 TRBD2 TRBV7-7 CASPRGLAYSTDTQYF TGTGCTAGCCCGAGAGGACTAGCGTATAGCACAGATACGCAGTATTTT
NA TRBJ2-7 NA TRBV5-1 CASSLSPDYEQYF TGCGCCAGCAGCTTGTCCCCAGACTACGAGCAGTACTTC
NA TRBJ2-2 TRBD2 TRBV5-6 CASSPWATGSSGSVGELFF TGTGCCAGCAGCCCCTGGGCCACTGGGTCTAGCGGGAGTGTCGGGGAGCTGTTTTTT
once TRBJ2-3 NA TRBV28 CASRGTWTDTQYF TGTGCCAGCAGGGGGACATGGACAGATACGCAGTATTTT
few TRBJ2-3 TRBD2 TRBV5-1 CASSLGTSNTDTQYF TGCGCCAGCAGCTTAGGGACTAGCAACACAGATACGCAGTATTTT
once TRBJ1-5 NA TRBV6-7 CASSSPRHSNQPQHF TGTGCCAGCAGTTCCCCCCGACACAGCAATCAGCCCCAGCATTTT
NA TRBJ2-1 NA TRBV6-5 CASSYSGEGANEQFF TGTGCCAGCAGTTACTCAGGGGAAGGCGCGAATGAGCAGTTCTTC
NA TRBJ2-2 NA TRBV25-1 CASSGLDRPAGELFF TGTGCCAGCAGTGGCCTTGACAGGCCCGCCGGGGAGCTGTTTTTT
NA TRBJ1-3 NA TRBV7-9 CASSYTGQANTIYF TGTGCCAGCAGCTATACAGGGCAGGCAAACACCATATATTTT
NA TRBJ1-4 NA TRBV5-6 CASSFGGFTNEKLFF TGTGCCAGCAGCTTCGGCGGGTTCACTAATGAAAAACTGTTTTTT
NA TRBJ2-1 TRBD2 TRBV28 CASTMGTRARNEQFF TGTGCCAGCACCATGGGGACTAGGGCCCGCAATGAGCAGTTCTTC
NA TRBJ2-1 NA TRBV29-1 CSVEGSWRYNEQFF TGCAGCGTTGAAGGTAGCTGGAGGTACAATGAGCAGTTCTTC
few TRBJ2-2 TRBD2 TRBV5-1 CASSLTGGYTGELFF TGCGCCAGCAGCTTGACGGGAGGTTACACCGGGGAGCTGTTTTTT
NA TRBJ1-1 NA TRBV14 CASSRYREMNTEAFF TGTGCCAGCAGCCGCTACAGGGAAATGAACACTGAAGCTTTCTTT
NA TRBJ2-6 NA TRBV5-4 CASSLAVGANVLTF TGTGCCAGCAGCTTGGCTGTAGGGGCCAACGTCCTGACTTTC
NA TRBJ1-4 NA TRBV28 CASSTAGGEGEKLFF TGTGCCAGCAGTACCGCTGGGGGGGAAGGTGAAAAACTGTTTTTT
NA TRBJ2-2 NA TRBV28 CASGPLAPTGELFF TGTGCCAGCGGCCCCCTAGCGCCCACCGGGGAGCTGTTTTTT
NA TRBJ1-1 TRBD1 TRBV4-3 CASSHNTGENTEAFF TGCGCCAGCAGCCACAATACAGGGGAGAACACTGAAGCTTTCTTT
NA TRBJ1-1 NA TRBV28 CASSPTRVNTEAFF TGTGCCAGCAGTCCCACGAGGGTGAACACTGAAGCTTTCTTT
NA TRBJ2-7 TRBD1 TRBV4-1 CASSQTGTDIEQYF TGCGCCAGCAGCCAAACCGGGACAGATATCGAGCAGTACTTC
many TRBJ2-1 TRBD1 TRBV18 CASSPRQGATSFGEQFF TGTGCCAGCTCACCACGCCAGGGGGCCACCAGTTTTGGTGAGCAGTTCTTC
few TRBJ1-1 NA TRBV7-3 CASSLRRNTEAFF TGTGCCAGCAGCTTAAGGAGGAACACTGAAGCTTTCTTT
NA TRBJ1-1 NA TRBV6-5 CASIPIERSEAFF TGTGCCAGCATCCCGATCGAAAGGAGTGAAGCTTTCTTT
NA TRBJ2-7 TRBD2 TRBV30 CAWSGLAGMDEQYF TGTGCCTGGAGTGGTCTAGCGGGAATGGACGAGCAGTACTTC
few TRBJ1-5 NA TRBV15 CATSIQGNQPQHF TGTGCCACCAGCATACAGGGCAATCAGCCCCAGCATTTT
NA TRBJ2-7 TRBD2 TRBV29-1 CSVGGGLGTRLEQYF TGCAGCGTTGGGGGGGGTTTAGGGACTAGACTCGAGCAGTACTTC
NA TRBJ2-1 NA TRBV24-1 CATSDLERTLRNEQFF TGTGCCACCAGTGATTTGGAGCGCACCCTGCGGAATGAGCAGTTCTTC
NA TRBJ1-1 NA TRBV13 CASSFNPGVRQSRQVEAFF TGTGCCAGCAGTTTTAATCCAGGGGTCCGCCAAAGCCGTCAAGTTGAAGCTTTCTTT
NA TRBJ2-3 NA TRBV5-1 CASRTGTQAGDTQYF TGCGCCAGCAGAACCGGGACACAAGCCGGCGATACGCAGTATTTT
NA TRBJ2-1 TRBD2 TRBV2 CASSERAGGSSYNEQFF TGTGCCAGCAGTGAACGGGCGGGGGGGAGCTCCTACAATGAGCAGTTCTTC
few TRBJ2-7 NA TRBV12-3/TRBV12-4 CASSLLASRAQYF TGTGCCAGCAGTCTATTAGCGAGTCGTGCGCAGTACTTC
NA TRBJ2-1 TRBD2 TRBV6-5 CASSSGVAGHNEQFF TGTGCCAGCAGTTCAGGGGTAGCGGGGCACAATGAGCAGTTCTTC
NA TRBJ2-1 NA TRBV27 CASSLFPSVSYNEQFF TGTGCCAGCAGTTTATTTCCTAGCGTATCTTACAATGAGCAGTTCTTC
few TRBJ2-3 NA TRBV11-3 CASSSEAVDTQYF TGTGCCAGCAGCTCCGAGGCAGTGGATACGCAGTATTTT
few TRBJ2-5 TRBD2 TRBV9 CASSGLAGAETQYF TGTGCCAGCAGCGGACTAGCGGGAGCAGAGACCCAGTACTTC